This TCR beta chain was sequenced for a study of blood T cell repertoires in COVID-19. Original analysis: By means of reference gene primer amplification, nucleated cell counts were estimated. Produced via immunoSEQ multiplex PCR; TCRdb's table is partial and in-frame only. For V, J and clone size, that table is used; D and trimming come from the DNA. The sample has 150,000 to 200,000 clones, roughly 77% seen once. The sequence was obtained from an elderly woman with COVID-19, enrolled during active disease. The sample comprised peripheral blood.

The CDR3 loop is CAISDRGMGGYTF. The CDR3 nucleotides read TGTGCCATCAGTGACAGGGGAATGGGTGGCTACACCTTC. The chain links TRBV10-3 to TRBJ1-2; possible D gene TRBD1, 6 bases. This CDR3 is built from 13 residues. V shed 3 bases and J shed 7 bases, with 12 bases lying between them. From germline, CDR1 is ENHRY and CDR2 SYGVKD.